The 22 T cell receptor beta chains below were found in one sample sequenced in a study of blood T cell repertoires in COVID-19. Sequenced by immunoSEQ multiplex PCR; TCRdb stores in-frame clones only, minus some. The sample records 50,000 or so clones, roughly 84% being singletons. What was sequenced was peripheral blood. The receptors originated from a human donor with active COVID-19. The donor label of this sample is uncertain.

This clone was seen just once. This rearrangement joins TRBV6-6 to TRBJ2-2; 9 bases are a match to TRBD2. This CDR3 contains 15 residues. Trimming took 5 bases from V and 6 from J; bases not matched to a gene: 7. Germline CDR1 MNHNY, CDR2 SVGAGI (reference sequence). CDR3 sequence: CASSRLAVNSGELFF. In nucleotides, the CDR3 is TGTGCCAGCAGTAGACTAGCGGTGAATTCCGGGGAGCTGTTTTTT.

The gene calls are TRBV12-1 and TRBJ1-1; the table assigns TRBD1, which was not confirmed against the DNA. TRBV12-1 is designated a pseudogene. The CDR3 sequence is 16 residues long. The CDR3 spells CASSFGQATRRTEAFF. The DNA of the CDR3 is TGTGCCAGCAGCTTTGGACAGGCCACTCGTCGGACTGAAGCTTTCTTT.

The rearrangement uses TRBV5-6 and TRBJ1-1; possibly TRBD1 for D (5 bases). Germline V gives CDR1 SGHDT, CDR2 YYEEEE. This CDR3 has 14 residues. Trimming stripped 2 bases from V and 5 bases from J, with 13 bases between. This chain's CDR3 is CASSFRGFGTEAFF. CDR3 coding DNA: TGTGCCAGCAGCTTTCGGGGGTTTGGTACTGAAGCTTTCTTT.

The genes are TRBV5-6 and TRBJ1-5; D perhaps matches TRBD1 (5 bases). Trimming took off 0 bases at V and 3 bases at J, with 7 bases between the two ends. The CDR3 extends over 14 amino acids. Germline-derived CDR1 and CDR2 are SGHDT and YYEEEE. CDR3 nucleotide sequence: TGTGCCAGCAGCTTGGGACAGCTCAATCAGCCCCAGCATTTT. It encodes CASSLGQLNQPQHF.

This rearrangement joins TRBV7-9 to TRBJ2-5; a possible D gene is TRBD2 (5 bases). The CDR3 loop spans 15 amino acids. Germline V gives CDR1 SEHNR, CDR2 FQNEAQ (reference sequence). With 0 bases removed from V and 5 bases from J, the gap between germline ends came to 13 bases. CDR3 in DNA: TGTGCCAGCAGCTTAGCGACGGGGTTGTGGGAGACCCAGTACTTC. Translating it yields CASSLATGLWETQYF. The variable domain in full, with the rest retrieved from reference TRBV7-9 and TRBJ2-5, is DTGVSQNPRHKITKRGQNVTFRCDPISEHNRLYWYRQTLGQGPEFLTYFQNEAQLEKSRLLSDRFSAERPKGSFSTLEIQRTEQGDSAMYLCASSLATGLWETQYFGPGTRLLVL.

This clone showed up just a few times. V gene TRBV7-3 combines with J gene TRBJ2-7, with 8 bases lining up with TRBD1. Germline trimming cut 5 bases from V and 5 bases from J; bases unmatched to any gene: 8. The length of the CDR3 is 14 residues. Germline V lookup: CDR1 SGHTA, CDR2 FQGTGA. The CDR3 loop reads CASSPGTGSHEQYF. The CDR3, as DNA: TGTGCCAGCAGCCCGGGGACAGGTTCCCACGAGCAGTACTTC.

This clone was counted a single time. The CDR3 DNA is TGCGCCAGCAGCCAAAACAACAGGGCCCTCCATGGCTACACCTTC. Residues: CASSQNNRALHGYTF. The J gene is TRBJ1-2, the V gene TRBV4-3; the D gene is possibly TRBD1 (6 bases). Trimming removed 2 bases at V and 6 bases at J, with 16 bases between. The CDR3 runs 15 residues. Germline-derived CDR1 and CDR2 are LGHNA and YSLEER.

V gene TRBV5-6 combines with J gene TRBJ1-2; D unclear. The CDR3 has 14 residues. Trimming removed 5 bases at V and 8 bases at J, with 19 bases between. The germline V gene has CDR1 SGHDT and CDR2 YYEEEE. The CDR3, as DNA: TGTGCCAGCAGTTGGATTTCCGACCTCAGGGGCTACACCTTC. Protein: CASSWISDLRGYTF.

V and J are TRBV19 and TRBJ1-2; a weak D match, TRBD1 (5 bases). The CDR3 runs to 15 residues. CDR1 and CDR2 (germline): LNHDA, SQIVND (reference sequence). Trimming shortened V by 8 bases and J by 2 bases, and 18 bases separated the two germline ends. DNA of the CDR3: TGTGCCAGTTTACCCCTTGGGCAGGGAAACTATGGCTACACCTTC. This translates into CASLPLGQGNYGYTF.

The chain recombines TRBV6-5 with TRBJ1-5, with D possibly being TRBD1 (5 bases). The germline gives CDR1 MNHEY, CDR2 SVGAGI. The CDR3 is 15 residues long. Trimming left V 4 bases short and J 4 bases short, with 14 bases between. The CDR3 nucleotides are TGTGCCAGCAGTTCGAACCTAAACAGGAATCAGCCCCAGCATTTT. It yields the protein CASSSNLNRNQPQHF.

This chain links TRBV6-5 with TRBJ1-3; TRBD1 might be the D (6 bases). V lost 2 bases and J lost 3, with 14 bases in between. The CDR3 consists of 16 residues. Germline CDR1 and CDR2: MNHEY and SVGAGI. CDR3 coding DNA: TGTGCCAGCAGTTACGCCACAGGGATAGGTGGAAACACCATATATTTT. It codes for CASSYATGIGGNTIYF.

The rearrangement joins TRBV20-1 to TRBJ2-7; the D is unclear. There are 12 residues in the CDR3. Per germline, CDR1 DFQATT and CDR2 SNEGSKA (reference sequence). V shed 3 bases and J shed 5 bases, with 11 bases lying between them. The CDR3 sequence: CSASELGHEQYF. The CDR3 nucleotides are TGCAGTGCTAGTGAATTGGGCCACGAGCAGTACTTC.

The V and J genes are TRBV4-1 and TRBJ1-5; unclear D gene. CDR1 is MGHRA and CDR2 is YSYEKL in the germline V gene. This CDR3 comprises 15 residues. The germline V and J ends were trimmed by 0 bases and 4 bases, with 10 bases remaining between them. CDR3 bases: TGCGCCAGCAGCCAAGAACAATACAGTAATCAGCCCCAGCATTTT. This codes for CASSQEQYSNQPQHF.

This clone appeared a few times. This sequence joins TRBV10-3 and TRBJ2-7; 11 bases fit TRBD2. The junction had 11 bases not matched to a gene; V was cut back by 4 bases and J by 6 bases. Germline V lookup: CDR1 ENHRY, CDR2 SYGVKD. The CDR3 sequence is 16 residues long. The CDR3 spells CAISGSTSGVSSEQYF. The CDR3 DNA sequence: TGTGCCATCAGTGGATCGACTAGCGGGGTATCGAGCGAGCAGTACTTC.

This clone was seen just once. This sequence joins TRBV2 and TRBJ1-1; D call uncertain. The V and J ends lost 8 bases and 1 base respectively, with 8 bases between them. Germline lookup yields CDR1 SNHLY and CDR2 FYNNEI. This CDR3 comprises 12 residues. In DNA form, the CDR3 reads TGTGCCAGCGGTAGAAGGAACACTGAAGCTTTCTTT. This gives the protein CASGRRNTEAFF.

The gene calls are TRBV18 and TRBJ1-1; a possible D gene is TRBD1 (5 bases). Trimming stripped 5 bases from V and 7 bases from J, with 23 bases between. Germline V CDR1 and CDR2: KGHSH, LQKENI. CDR3 length: 16 residues. The CDR3 reads CASSSLTVLEDFEAFF. CDR3 nucleotides: TGTGCCAGCTCATCACTGACAGTACTTGAGGATTTTGAAGCTTTCTTT.

V and J are TRBV10-2 and TRBJ2-3, with 14 bases identical to TRBD2. V lost 4 bases, J lost 7 bases, and 7 bases stayed unmatched. This CDR3 comprises 16 residues. Germline loops: CDR1 WSHSY, CDR2 SAAADI. This chain's CDR3 is CASSGGLAGGLNTQYF. Here the CDR3 DNA reads TGCGCCAGCAGTGGCGGACTAGCGGGGGGTTTGAATACGCAGTATTTT.

V is TRBV6-5 and J is TRBJ2-7; tentatively, D is TRBD1 (5 bases). The CDR3 has 14 amino acids. Germline assignment: CDR1 MNHEY and CDR2 SVGAGI. The V and J ends lost 2 bases and 3 bases respectively, with 11 bases between them. CDR3 region: CASSYGAGDYEQYF. The CDR3 bases are TGTGCCAGCAGTTACGGGGCAGGAGACTACGAGCAGTACTTC.

V is TRBV7-6 and J is TRBJ2-2, with 9 bases identical to TRBD1. V shed 4 bases and J 6 bases; nucleotides not matched to a gene: 12. Germline assignment: CDR1 SGHVS and CDR2 FNYEAQ. The CDR3 contains 17 residues. This CDR3 reads CASSYTQTGGRAGELFF. The CDR3 coding sequence is TGTGCCAGCAGCTACACTCAAACAGGGGGCAGGGCCGGGGAGCTGTTTTTT.

This chain joins TRBV2 and TRBJ1-1, with a possible D match to TRBD1 (6 bases). This CDR3 has 12 amino acids. Trimming cost V 6 bases and J 3 bases, with 8 bases left between them. Germline assignment: CDR1 SNHLY and CDR2 FYNNEI. CDR3 nucleotide sequence: TGTGCCAGCAGCACAGGGTACACTGAAGCTTTCTTT. This encodes CASSTGYTEAFF.

This clone came up once. This sequence joins TRBV9 and TRBJ2-7; D may be TRBD1 (5 bases). The germline V gene has CDR1 SGDLS and CDR2 YYNGEE. This CDR3 has 15 residues. Trimming pared 4 bases from V and 7 bases from J, leaving 21 bases between. The CDR3 bases are TGTGCCAGCAGCCCAAACCGACAGAGTCCCTGGGAGCAGTACTTC. As protein: CASSPNRQSPWEQYF.

This chain joins TRBV7-3 and TRBJ2-5, with 7 bases matching TRBD2. Germline assignment: CDR1 SGHTA and CDR2 FQGTGA. CDR3 length: 13 residues. V trimming: 9 bases; J trimming: 2 bases; junction bases outside the gene matches: 6. CDR3 DNA sequence: TGTGCCAGTTCTCCGGGGGGTCAAGAGACCCAGTACTTC. Its translation is CASSPGGQETQYF.